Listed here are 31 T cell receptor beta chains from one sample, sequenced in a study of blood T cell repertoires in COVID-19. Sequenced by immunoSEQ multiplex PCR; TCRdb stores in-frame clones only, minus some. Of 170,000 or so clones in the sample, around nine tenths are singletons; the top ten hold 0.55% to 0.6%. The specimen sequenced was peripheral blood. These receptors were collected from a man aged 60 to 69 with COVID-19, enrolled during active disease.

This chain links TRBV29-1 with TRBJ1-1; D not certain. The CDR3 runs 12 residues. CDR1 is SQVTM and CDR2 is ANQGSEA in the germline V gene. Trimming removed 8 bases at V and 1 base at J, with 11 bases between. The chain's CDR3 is CSTREGNTEAFF. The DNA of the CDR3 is TGCAGCACTCGGGAGGGGAACACTGAAGCTTTCTTT.

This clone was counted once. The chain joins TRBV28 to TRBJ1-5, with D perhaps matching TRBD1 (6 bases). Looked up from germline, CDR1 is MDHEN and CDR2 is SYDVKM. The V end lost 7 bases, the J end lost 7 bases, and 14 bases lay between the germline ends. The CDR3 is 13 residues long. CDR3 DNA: TGTGCCAGCATTGGGGGGGCAGGCCAGCCCCAGCATTTT. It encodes CASIGGAGQPQHF.

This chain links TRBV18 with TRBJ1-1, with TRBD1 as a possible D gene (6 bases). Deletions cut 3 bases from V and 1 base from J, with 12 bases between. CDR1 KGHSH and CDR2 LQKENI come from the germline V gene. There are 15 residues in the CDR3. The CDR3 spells CASSPPGHQNTEAFF. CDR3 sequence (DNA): TGTGCCAGCTCACCCCCGGGACACCAGAACACTGAAGCTTTCTTT. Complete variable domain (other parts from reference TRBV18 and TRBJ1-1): NAGVMQNPRHLVRRRGQEARLRCSPMKGHSHVYWYRQLPEEGLKFMVYLQKENIIDESGMPKERFSAEFPKEGPSILRIQQVVRGDSAAYFCASSPPGHQNTEAFFGQGTRLTVV.

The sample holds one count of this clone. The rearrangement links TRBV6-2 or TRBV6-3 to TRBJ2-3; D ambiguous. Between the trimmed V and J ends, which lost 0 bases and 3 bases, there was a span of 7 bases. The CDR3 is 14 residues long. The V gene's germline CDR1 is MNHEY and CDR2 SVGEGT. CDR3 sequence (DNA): TGTGCCAGCAGTTACTCGAGTCCGACAGATACGCAGTATTTT. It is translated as CASSYSSPTDTQYF.

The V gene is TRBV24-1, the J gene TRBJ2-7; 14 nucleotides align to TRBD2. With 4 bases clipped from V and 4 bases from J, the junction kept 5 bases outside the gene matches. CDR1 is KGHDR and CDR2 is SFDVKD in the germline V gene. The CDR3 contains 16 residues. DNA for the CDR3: TGTGCCACCAGTGACCCAGGGACTAGCGGGAGTTACGAGCAGTACTTC. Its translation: CATSDPGTSGSYEQYF.

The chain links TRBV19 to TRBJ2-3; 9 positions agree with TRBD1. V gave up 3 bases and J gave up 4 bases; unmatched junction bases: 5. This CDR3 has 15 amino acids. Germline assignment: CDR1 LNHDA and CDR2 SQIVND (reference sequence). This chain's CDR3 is CASSMGQGVPDTQYF. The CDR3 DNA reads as TGTGCCAGTAGTATGGGACAGGGAGTTCCAGATACGCAGTATTTT. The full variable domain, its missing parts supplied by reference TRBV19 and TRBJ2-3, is DGGITQSPKYLFRKEGQNVTLSCEQNLNHDAMYWYRQDPGQGLRLIYYSQIVNDFQKGDIAEGYSVSREKKESFPLTVTSAQKNPTAFYLCASSMGQGVPDTQYFGPGTRLTVL.

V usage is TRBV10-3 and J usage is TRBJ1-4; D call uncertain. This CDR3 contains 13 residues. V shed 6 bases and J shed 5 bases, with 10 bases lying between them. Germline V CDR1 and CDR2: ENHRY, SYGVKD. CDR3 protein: CAISAGGNEKLFF. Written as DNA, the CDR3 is TGTGCCATCAGCGCCGGAGGAAATGAAAAACTGTTTTTT.

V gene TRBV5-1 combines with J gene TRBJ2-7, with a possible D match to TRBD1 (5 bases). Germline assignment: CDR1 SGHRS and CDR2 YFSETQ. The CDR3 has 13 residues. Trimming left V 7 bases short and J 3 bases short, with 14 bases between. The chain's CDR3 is CASGADPYYEQYF. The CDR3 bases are TGCGCCAGCGGGGCGGACCCGTACTACGAGCAGTACTTC.

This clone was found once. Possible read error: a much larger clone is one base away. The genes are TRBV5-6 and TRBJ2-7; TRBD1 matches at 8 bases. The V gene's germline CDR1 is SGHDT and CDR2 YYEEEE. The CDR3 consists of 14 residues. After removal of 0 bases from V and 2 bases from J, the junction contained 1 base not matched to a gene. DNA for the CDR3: TGTGCCAGCAGCTTGGGACAGGGGCCCTACGAGCAGTACTTC. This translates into CASSLGQGPYEQYF.

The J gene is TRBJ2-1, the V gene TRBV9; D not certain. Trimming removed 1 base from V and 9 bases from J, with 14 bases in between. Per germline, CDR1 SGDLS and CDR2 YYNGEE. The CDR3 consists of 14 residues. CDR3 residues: CASSVNSYDAEQFF. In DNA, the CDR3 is TGTGCCAGCAGCGTAAACTCCTACGATGCTGAGCAGTTCTTC.

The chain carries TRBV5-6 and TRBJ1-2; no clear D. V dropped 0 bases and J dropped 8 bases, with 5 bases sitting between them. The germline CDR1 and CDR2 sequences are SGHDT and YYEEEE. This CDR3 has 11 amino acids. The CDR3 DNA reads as TGTGCCAGCAGCTTGGCCTCGGGCTACACCTTC. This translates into CASSLASGYTF. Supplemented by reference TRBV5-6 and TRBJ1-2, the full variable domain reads DAGVTQSPTHLIKTRGQQVTLRCSPKSGHDTVSWYQQALGQGPQFIFQYYEEEERQRGNFPDRFSGHQFPNYSSELNVNALLLGDSALYLCASSLASGYTFGSGTRLTVV.

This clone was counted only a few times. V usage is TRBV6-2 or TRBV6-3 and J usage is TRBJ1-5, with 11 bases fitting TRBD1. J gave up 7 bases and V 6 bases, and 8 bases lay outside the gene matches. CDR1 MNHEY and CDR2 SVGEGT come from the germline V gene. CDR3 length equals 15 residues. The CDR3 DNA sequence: TGTGCCAGCAGCGCCCCCGGGACAGGGGGGCAGCCCCAGCATTTT. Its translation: CASSAPGTGGQPQHF.

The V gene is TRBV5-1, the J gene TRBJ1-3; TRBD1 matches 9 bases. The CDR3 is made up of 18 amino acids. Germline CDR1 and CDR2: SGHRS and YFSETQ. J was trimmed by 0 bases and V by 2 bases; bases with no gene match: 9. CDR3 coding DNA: TGCGCCAGCAGCTTTGACGGGACAGGGAGCTACTCTGGAAACACCATATATTTT. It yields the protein CASSFDGTGSYSGNTIYF.

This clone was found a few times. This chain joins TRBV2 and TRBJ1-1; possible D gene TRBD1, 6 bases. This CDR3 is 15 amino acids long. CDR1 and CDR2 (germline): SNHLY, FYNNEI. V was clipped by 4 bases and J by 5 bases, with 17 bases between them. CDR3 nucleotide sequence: TGTGCCAGCAGTGCAGATGGGGGGGCGCGAACTGAAGCTTTCTTT. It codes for CASSADGGARTEAFF.

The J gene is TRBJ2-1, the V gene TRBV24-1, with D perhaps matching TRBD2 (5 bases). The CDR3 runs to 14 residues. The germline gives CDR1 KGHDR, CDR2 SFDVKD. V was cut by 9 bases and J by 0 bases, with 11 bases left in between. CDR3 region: CATREAGSYNEQFF. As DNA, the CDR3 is TGTGCCACCCGCGAGGCGGGCTCCTACAATGAGCAGTTCTTC.

CDR3 protein: CASSPGGGQNYGYTF. CDR3 sequence (DNA): TGTGCCAGCAGCCCGGGGGGCGGACAGAACTATGGCTACACCTTC. V usage is TRBV5-4 and J usage is TRBJ1-2; D might be TRBD1 (6 bases). Looked up from germline, CDR1 is SGHNT and CDR2 is YYREEE (reference sequence). The CDR3 consists of 15 residues. Trimming cost V 4 bases and J 2 bases, with 15 bases left between them. Complete variable domain (other parts from reference TRBV5-4 and TRBJ1-2): ETGVTQSPTHLIKTRGQQVTLRCSSQSGHNTVSWYQQALGQGPQFIFQYYREEENGRGNFPPRFSGLQFPNYSSELNVNALELDDSALYLCASSPGGGQNYGYTFGSGTRLTVV.

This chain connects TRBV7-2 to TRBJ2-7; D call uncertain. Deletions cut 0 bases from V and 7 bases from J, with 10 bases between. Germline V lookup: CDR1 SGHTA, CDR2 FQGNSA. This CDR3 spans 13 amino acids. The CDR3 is CASSLALVGEQYF. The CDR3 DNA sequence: TGTGCCAGCAGCTTAGCGCTTGTCGGTGAGCAGTACTTC.

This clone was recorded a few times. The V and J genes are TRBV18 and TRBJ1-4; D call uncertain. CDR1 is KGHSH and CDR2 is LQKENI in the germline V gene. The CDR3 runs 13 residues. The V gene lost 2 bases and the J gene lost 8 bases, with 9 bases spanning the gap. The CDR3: CASSPGHGEKLFF. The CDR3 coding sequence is TGTGCCAGCTCACCAGGTCACGGGGAAAAACTGTTTTTT.

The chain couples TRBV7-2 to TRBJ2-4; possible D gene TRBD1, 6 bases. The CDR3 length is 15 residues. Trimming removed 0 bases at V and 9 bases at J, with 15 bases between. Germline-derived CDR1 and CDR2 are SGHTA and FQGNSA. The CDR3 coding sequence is TGTGCCAGCAGCTTAGCGAGGACAGCATTTAGCATTCAGTACTTC. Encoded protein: CASSLARTAFSIQYF.

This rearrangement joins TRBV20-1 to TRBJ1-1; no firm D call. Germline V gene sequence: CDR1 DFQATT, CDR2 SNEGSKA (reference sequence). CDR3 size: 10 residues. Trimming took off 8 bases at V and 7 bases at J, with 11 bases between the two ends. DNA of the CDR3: TGCAGTACATTTGAGGATGAAGCTTTCTTT. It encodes CSTFEDEAFF.

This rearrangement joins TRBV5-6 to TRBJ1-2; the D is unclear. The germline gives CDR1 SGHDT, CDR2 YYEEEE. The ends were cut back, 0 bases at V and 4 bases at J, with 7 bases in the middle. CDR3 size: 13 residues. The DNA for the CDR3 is TGTGCCAGCAGCTTGGTTTACAGCTATGGCTACACCTTC. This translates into CASSLVYSYGYTF.

The CDR3 protein is CASSDPTGNLSYEQYF. CDR3 DNA sequence: TGTGCCAGCAGTGACCCGACAGGGAATCTGTCCTACGAGCAGTACTTC. V and J are TRBV6-4 and TRBJ2-7, with 7 bases fitting TRBD1. This CDR3 has 16 amino acids. Germline V CDR1 and CDR2: MRHNA, SNTAGT. After removal of 2 bases from V and 1 base from J, the junction contained 8 bases not matched to a gene.

The CDR3 loop is CASSATDRNQPQHF. CDR3 in DNA: TGTGCCAGCAGCGCTACAGACCGCAATCAGCCCCAGCATTTT. This rearrangement joins TRBV6-5 to TRBJ1-5; no clear D. The CDR3 covers 14 residues. The V end lost 6 bases, the J end lost 2 bases, and 11 bases lay between the germline ends. CDR1 and CDR2 (germline): MNHEY, SVGAGI.

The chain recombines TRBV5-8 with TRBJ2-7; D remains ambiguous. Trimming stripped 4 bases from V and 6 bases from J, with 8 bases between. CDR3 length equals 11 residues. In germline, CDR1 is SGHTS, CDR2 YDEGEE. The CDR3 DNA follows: TGTGCCAGCAGCCGAGTGAGCGAGCAGTACTTC. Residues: CASSRVSEQYF.

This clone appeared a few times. CDR3 loop: CAWLRQGVDGYTF. DNA for the CDR3: TGTGCCTGGTTACGACAGGGAGTCGATGGCTACACCTTC. This chain connects TRBV30 to TRBJ1-2; the match to TRBD1 covers 7 bases. CDR1 GTSNPN and CDR2 SVGIG come from the germline V gene (reference sequence). V was clipped by 5 bases and J by 6 bases; unmatched bases: 9. This CDR3 region has 13 residues.

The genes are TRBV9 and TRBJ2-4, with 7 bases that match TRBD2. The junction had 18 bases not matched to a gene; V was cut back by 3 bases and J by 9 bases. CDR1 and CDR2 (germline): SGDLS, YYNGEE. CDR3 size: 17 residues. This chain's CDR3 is CASSGLGGAGDGGIQYF. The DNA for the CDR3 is TGTGCCAGCAGCGGACTCGGCGGGGCGGGAGATGGGGGCATTCAGTACTTC.

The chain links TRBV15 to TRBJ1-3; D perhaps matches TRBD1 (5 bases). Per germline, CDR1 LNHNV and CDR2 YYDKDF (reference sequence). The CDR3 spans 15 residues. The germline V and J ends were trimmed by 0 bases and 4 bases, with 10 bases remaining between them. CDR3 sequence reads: CATSREGARGNTIYF. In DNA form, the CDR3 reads TGTGCCACCAGCAGAGAAGGGGCAAGAGGAAACACCATATATTTT.

This CDR3 reads CASSVRDSFGYTF. DNA of the CDR3: TGTGCCAGCAGTGTACGGGACAGTTTTGGCTACACCTTC. The rearrangement uses TRBV2 and TRBJ1-2; 7 bases agree with TRBD1. V was clipped by 4 bases and J by 7 bases; unmatched bases: 6. Per germline, CDR1 SNHLY and CDR2 FYNNEI. This CDR3 comprises 13 residues.

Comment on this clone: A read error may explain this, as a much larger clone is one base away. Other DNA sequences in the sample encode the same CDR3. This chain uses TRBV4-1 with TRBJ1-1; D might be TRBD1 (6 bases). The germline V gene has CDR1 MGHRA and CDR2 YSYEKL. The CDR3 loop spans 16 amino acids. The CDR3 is CASSHLFRQVGTEAFF. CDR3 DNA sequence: TGCGCCAGCAGCCACCTCTTCCGACAGGTGGGCACTGAGGCTTTCTTT.

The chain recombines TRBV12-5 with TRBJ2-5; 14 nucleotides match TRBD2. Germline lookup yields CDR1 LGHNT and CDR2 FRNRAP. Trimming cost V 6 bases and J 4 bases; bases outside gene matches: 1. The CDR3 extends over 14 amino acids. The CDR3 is CASGGLAGGETQYF. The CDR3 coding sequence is TGTGCTAGTGGCGGACTAGCGGGAGGAGAGACCCAGTACTTC.

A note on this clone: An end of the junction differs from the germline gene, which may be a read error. CDR3 residues: CASSPRTGEKLFF. As DNA, the CDR3 is TGTGCCAGCTCCCCACGGACTGGAGAAAAACTGTTTTTT. The chain has TRBV18 and TRBJ1-4; no clear D. This CDR3 contains 13 residues. Germline V CDR1 and CDR2: KGHSH, LQKENI.